The 23 T cell receptor beta chains given below trace back to one sample, sequenced in a study of cytomegalovirus exposure and HLA in healthy donors. The PCR ran on 60 Vbeta and 13 Jbeta primers. Assay used: immunoSEQ multiplex PCR; TCRdb lists only in-frame clones, some missing. The data contain approximately 290,000 clones, 75% to 90% of them seen just once; the ten biggest clones take up about 0.3%. Sequenced sample: PBMCs. Every receptor here comes from a girl aged 2-9 years in good health and CMV-seronegative.

This chain links TRBV19 with TRBJ1-3; weak D call: TRBD1 (5 bases). The CDR3 is 16 residues long. V was pared by 7 bases and J by 0 bases, with 16 bases between. The germline V gene has CDR1 LNHDA and CDR2 SQIVND (reference sequence). The CDR3: CASTRTTIRSGNTIYF. The CDR3 nucleotides read TGTGCCAGTACGAGGACAACAATCCGCTCTGGAAACACCATATATTTT.

The chain combines TRBV30 with TRBJ2-3; weak D call: TRBD2 (6 bases). V was cut by 3 bases and J by 6 bases, with 10 bases left in between. The CDR3 runs 12 residues. Germline-derived CDR1 and CDR2 are GTSNPN and SVGIG (reference sequence). In DNA, the CDR3 is TGTGCCTGGAGCTTAGCGGCGGATACGCAGTATTTT. It is translated as CAWSLAADTQYF.

This clone is a singleton in its sample. The J gene is TRBJ2-5, the V gene TRBV4-2, with 7 bases fitting TRBD2. In germline, CDR1 is LGHNA, CDR2 YNFKEQ. V lost 1 base, J lost 2 bases, and 10 bases stayed unmatched. There are 17 residues in the CDR3. The CDR3 DNA reads TGTGCCAGCAGCCAAGGGTGGGGGGGGGAGGGGCAAGAGACCCAGTACTTC. It translates to CASSQGWGGEGQETQYF.

This chain uses TRBV6-5 with TRBJ2-1, with TRBD2 identical over 7 bases. The germline V gene has CDR1 MNHEY and CDR2 SVGAGI. The CDR3 loop spans 14 amino acids. V was pared by 4 bases and J by 9 bases, with 9 bases of the junction left unmatched. The CDR3: CASSSSGTILEQFF. CDR3 coding DNA: TGTGCCAGCAGTTCGTCCGGGACTATACTTGAGCAGTTCTTC.

The genes are TRBV30 and TRBJ2-1; 9 bases fit TRBD2. V was pared by 4 bases and J by 8 bases, with 12 bases of the junction left unmatched. Germline V gene sequence: CDR1 GTSNPN, CDR2 SVGIG (reference sequence). The length of the CDR3 is 15 residues. The CDR3 loop is CAWTFGSSGNDEQFF. CDR3 nucleotide sequence: TGTGCCTGGACTTTCGGGTCTAGCGGGAATGATGAGCAGTTCTTC.

This chain links TRBV9 with TRBJ2-1; no definite D call. V lost 0 bases and J 2 bases, leaving 9 bases between the germline ends. The V gene's germline CDR1 is SGDLS and CDR2 YYNGEE. The CDR3 spans 15 residues. CDR3 in amino acids: CASSVGDKPYNEQFF. In DNA form, the CDR3 reads TGTGCCAGCAGCGTAGGAGACAAACCCTACAATGAGCAGTTCTTC.

V is TRBV21-1 and J is TRBJ2-1; TRBD2, the table's D call, lacks a check against the DNA. TRBV21-1 is a documented pseudogene. The CDR3 is made up of 15 amino acids. This CDR3 reads CASSSGTSNKNEQFF. Here the CDR3 DNA reads TGTGCCAGCAGCAGTGGGACTAGTAATAAAAATGAGCAGTTCTTC.

V is TRBV7-6 and J is TRBJ2-7, with D tentatively TRBD1 (6 bases). CDR1 and CDR2 (germline): SGHVS, FNYEAQ. CDR3 length equals 17 residues. V was pared by 1 base and J by 3 bases, with 19 bases between. The CDR3 region has the DNA TGTGCCAGCAGCTTAGGGGCCACAGGGACCGGTAGCTACGAGCAGTACTTC. Protein: CASSLGATGTGSYEQYF.

The chain combines TRBV7-9 with TRBJ1-1; D gene ambiguous. The CDR3 sequence is 13 residues long. CDR1 and CDR2 from the germline V gene are SEHNR and FQNEAQ (reference sequence). V was clipped by 1 base and J by 11 bases, with 14 bases between them. CDR3 protein: CASSLGSEQWAFF. CDR3 sequence (DNA): TGTGCCAGCAGCTTAGGATCGGAACAGTGGGCTTTCTTT. Drawing the rest from reference TRBV7-9 and TRBJ1-1, the complete variable domain is DTGVSQNPRHKITKRGQNVTFRCDPISEHNRLYWYRQTLGQGPEFLTYFQNEAQLEKSRLLSDRFSAERPKGSFSTLEIQRTEQGDSAMYLCASSLGSEQWAFFGQGTRLTVV.

The chain carries TRBV9 and TRBJ2-3; 7 positions agree with TRBD2. The CDR3 sequence is 16 residues long. Germline V gives CDR1 SGDLS, CDR2 YYNGEE. Trimming at V came to 0 bases and at J to 2 bases, leaving 6 bases not matched to a gene. DNA of the CDR3: TGTGCCAGCAGCGTAGAGCTAGCGGAGAACACAGATACGCAGTATTTT. Its translation is CASSVELAENTDTQYF.

The chain uses TRBV27 and TRBJ1-5; a possible D gene is TRBD1 (5 bases). The ends were cut back, 0 bases at V and 3 bases at J, with 9 bases in the middle. Looked up from germline, CDR1 is MNHEY and CDR2 is SMNVEV (reference sequence). This CDR3 is 15 amino acids long. CDR3 coding DNA: TGTGCCAGCAGTTTATCCGCAGGGAACAATCAGCCCCAGCATTTT. It encodes CASSLSAGNNQPQHF.

The rearrangement links TRBV29-1 to TRBJ1-5, with D possibly being TRBD1 (6 bases). The ends were cut back, 6 bases at V and 4 bases at J, with 10 bases in the middle. The germline V gene encodes CDR1 SQVTM and CDR2 ANQGSEA. This CDR3 spans 12 amino acids. CDR3 sequence (DNA): TGCAGCGTAATGACAGGTAATCAGCCCCAGCATTTT. Protein: CSVMTGNQPQHF. The entire variable domain, with the rest obtained from reference TRBV29-1 and TRBJ1-5, is as follows: SAVISQKPSRDICQRGTSLTIQCQVDSQVTMMFWYRQQPGQSLTLIATANQGSEATYESGFVIDKFPISRPNLTFSTLTVSNMSPEDSSIYLCSVMTGNQPQHFGDGTRLSIL.

The J gene is TRBJ2-1, the V gene TRBV5-6; the D gene is possibly TRBD1 (6 bases). The germline gives CDR1 SGHDT, CDR2 YYEEEE. V lost 2 bases and J 4 bases, leaving 16 bases between the germline ends. This CDR3 contains 16 residues. The chain's CDR3 is CASSFVSGQKYNEQFF. The CDR3 DNA is TGTGCCAGCAGCTTTGTCTCCGGACAGAAGTACAATGAGCAGTTCTTC. Together with reference TRBV5-6 and TRBJ2-1, the CDR3 gives the full variable domain: DAGVTQSPTHLIKTRGQQVTLRCSPKSGHDTVSWYQQALGQGPQFIFQYYEEEERQRGNFPDRFSGHQFPNYSSELNVNALLLGDSALYLCASSFVSGQKYNEQFFGPGTRLTVL.

This chain joins TRBV7-2 and TRBJ2-7, with 12 bases identical to TRBD2. V lost 5 bases to trimming and J lost 0 bases; unmatched junction nucleotides: 5. This CDR3 contains 16 residues. Germline values: CDR1 SGHTA, CDR2 FQGNSA. CDR3 DNA: TGTGCCAGCAGCGTCGGACTAGCGGGGAGCTCCTACGAGCAGTACTTC. Its protein is CASSVGLAGSSYEQYF.

The chain links TRBV27 to TRBJ1-5, with 8 nucleotides matching TRBD1. CDR1 is MNHEY and CDR2 is SMNVEV in the germline V gene (reference sequence). J gave up 6 bases and V 2 bases, and 6 bases lay outside the gene matches. The CDR3 is 15 residues long. In DNA form, the CDR3 reads TGTGCCAGCAGTTTAGTTTCAGGGGGCGGTCAGCCCCAGCATTTT. It encodes CASSLVSGGGQPQHF.

J is TRBJ2-1 and V is TRBV2, with 7 positions matching TRBD2. The CDR3 totals 16 residues. Germline V gene lookup returns CDR1 SNHLY and CDR2 FYNNEI. V shed 1 base, J shed 3 bases, and the junction held 6 bases outside the gene matches. In DNA form, the CDR3 reads TGTGCCAGCAGTGAAGACGGCGGGAGAATCTACAATGAGCAGTTCTTC. This translates into CASSEDGGRIYNEQFF.

CDR3 protein: CASIDRMYNEQFF. The CDR3 DNA reads TGTGCCAGCATTGACAGGATGTACAATGAGCAGTTCTTC. The chain employs TRBV6-1 and TRBJ2-1; possibly TRBD1 for D (6 bases). The CDR3 loop spans 13 amino acids. Germline lookup yields CDR1 MNHNS and CDR2 SASEGT. Trimming cost V 7 bases and J 4 bases, with 11 bases left between them.

The rearrangement links TRBV2 to TRBJ1-5; D is perhaps TRBD1 (5 bases). Deletions cut 7 bases from V and 2 bases from J, with 12 bases between. The CDR3 has 14 residues. Germline assignment: CDR1 SNHLY and CDR2 FYNNEI. As DNA, the CDR3 is TGTGCCAGCACCCAGGGTCATGGCAATCAGCCCCAGCATTTT. Its translation: CASTQGHGNQPQHF.

In regard to this clone: An end of the junction does not agree with germline; a read error may underlie this. The genes are TRBV7-9 and TRBJ2-7; TRBD1 is a possible D gene (6 bases). Looked up from germline, CDR1 is SEHNR and CDR2 is FQNEAQ (reference sequence). This CDR3 has 16 residues. The CDR3 DNA reads as TGTTCCAGCAGCTTAGTTACAGGGCTGAGGTCCTACGAGCAGTACTTC. It encodes CSSSLVTGLRSYEQYF.

The gene calls are TRBV5-8 and TRBJ2-7; TRBD2 matches at 8 bases. The CDR3 extends over 13 amino acids. Germline loops: CDR1 SGHTS, CDR2 YDEGEE. V lost 2 bases to trimming and J lost 4 bases; unmatched junction nucleotides: 2. The CDR3 DNA is TGTGCCAGCAGCTTCTTAGCGGGGTACGAGCAGTACTTC. Encoded protein: CASSFLAGYEQYF.

The J gene is TRBJ2-7, the V gene TRBV7-9; 9 nucleotides line up with TRBD2. The CDR3 consists of 15 residues. Germline lookup yields CDR1 SEHNR and CDR2 FQNEAQ (reference sequence). With V trimmed by 4 bases and J by 2 bases, 6 bases remained unmatched. CDR3 amino acids: CASSSSGLAAYEQYF. CDR3 sequence (DNA): TGTGCCAGCAGCTCATCGGGACTAGCCGCCTACGAGCAGTACTTC.

The chain combines TRBV7-8 with TRBJ1-2; TRBD1 aligns across 8 bases. The CDR3 is made up of 16 amino acids. Germline V gene sequence: CDR1 SGHVS, CDR2 FQNEAQ. J gave up 4 bases and V 5 bases, and 12 bases lay outside the gene matches. As DNA, the CDR3 is TGTGCCAGCAGCGTAACAGGCAGGGGGCGTCTCTATGGCTACACCTTC. This gives the protein CASSVTGRGRLYGYTF.

This clone was recorded only once. Here the CDR3 reads CASSSRLAGENEQYF. The CDR3 DNA follows: TGCGCCAGCAGCTCTAGACTAGCGGGAGAAAACGAGCAGTACTTC. The chain combines TRBV5-1 with TRBJ2-7, with TRBD2 identical over 12 bases. V shed 3 bases, J shed 5 bases, and the junction held 6 bases outside the gene matches. The germline V gene encodes CDR1 SGHRS and CDR2 YFSETQ. The CDR3 sequence is 15 residues long.